The clone carrying this T cell receptor (beta chain) has just one count. Its antigen is as yet unknown. Germline values: CDR1 MDHEN, CDR2 SYDVKM. The CDR3 runs 13 residues. Between the trimmed V and J ends, which lost 6 bases and 8 bases, there was a span of 14 bases. This specimen belongs to a study of radiotherapy plus CTLA-4 blockade in lung cancer. Overall study results and limits: The study found tumor-derived TCR clones expanded in blood after radiotherapy plus ipilimumab.

Only in-frame clones appear in the TCRdb table, and some are missing; sequencing was by immunoSEQ multiplex PCR. The table lists about 85,000 clones, 70% to 90% of them singletons. The specimen was peripheral blood, collected from a patient treated with radiotherapy plus ipilimumab. The J gene is TRBJ2-4, the V gene TRBV28; D unresolved. The sequence was collected from a human donor with non-small cell lung cancer who had a partial response to radiotherapy plus ipilimumab. The DNA for the CDR3 is TGTGCCAGCAGCCCTGGCGTGGCGGACATTCAGTACTTC. This translates into CASSPGVADIQYF.